This TCR beta chain was captured in a study of blood T cell repertoires in COVID-19. A few counts support this clone. Assay: immunoSEQ multiplex PCR; the TCRdb copy retains only in-frame clones and omits some. The sample includes some 280,000 clones, roughly 85% of them seen just once. Germline V lookup: CDR1 DFQATT, CDR2 SNEGSKA (reference sequence). This CDR3 spans 13 amino acids. V shed 6 bases and J shed 6 bases, with 16 bases lying between them. This chain connects TRBV20-1 to TRBJ2-3; D is ambiguous. This clonotype was obtained from a woman in her twenties or thirties with active or convalescent COVID-19. Sample: peripheral blood. The CDR3 loop reads CSASPRPGDTQYF. The CDR3 DNA sequence: TGCAGTGCGAGTCCTAGGCCTGGGGATACGCAGTATTTT.